The 21 T cell receptor beta chains listed next were all sequenced from one sample in a study of T cells in pancreatic ductal adenocarcinoma. Assay: immunoSEQ multiplex PCR; the TCRdb copy retains only in-frame clones and omits some. In the table there are more than 85,000 clones, roughly 95% of which are singletons. Selected pancreatic ductal adenocarcinoma patients had undergone surgery without neoadjuvant therapy. The material sequenced was PBMCs. All receptors come from a human donor with pancreatic ductal adenocarcinoma.

The gene calls are TRBV5-1 and TRBJ1-4; TRBD1 matches 8 bases. There are 14 residues in the CDR3. V shed 6 bases, J shed 5 bases, and the junction held 6 bases outside the gene matches. Germline V CDR1 and CDR2: SGHRS, YFSETQ. The CDR3 sequence: CASKEGQENEKLFF. Here the CDR3 DNA reads TGCGCCAGCAAAGAGGGACAGGAAAATGAAAAACTGTTTTTT. The full variable domain, its missing parts supplied by reference TRBV5-1 and TRBJ1-4, is KAGVTQTPRYLIKTRGQQVTLSCSPISGHRSVSWYQQTPGQGLQFLFEYFSETQRNKGNFPGRFSGRQFSNSRSEMNVSTLELGDSALYLCASKEGQENEKLFFGSGTQLSVL.

The rearrangement joins TRBV29-1 to TRBJ2-5, with a possible D match to TRBD1 (6 bases). The CDR3 has 12 amino acids. The germline gives CDR1 SQVTM, CDR2 ANQGSEA. The V gene lost 4 bases and the J gene lost 11 bases, with 17 bases spanning the gap. This chain's CDR3 is CSVVMGARTQYF. The CDR3 DNA reads as TGCAGCGTTGTGATGGGGGCGCGTACGCAGTACTTC.

The rearrangement uses TRBV30 and TRBJ1-2; TRBD1 is a possible D gene (6 bases). With 4 bases removed from V and 5 bases from J, the gap between germline ends came to 17 bases. This CDR3 is 14 amino acids long. In germline, CDR1 is GTSNPN, CDR2 SVGIG (reference sequence). CDR3 loop: CAWTILQGWYGYTF. CDR3 nucleotides: TGTGCCTGGACTATCCTACAGGGATGGTATGGCTACACCTTC.

V and J are TRBV27 and TRBJ2-4, with 8 positions matching TRBD1. The V gene end was trimmed by 6 bases and the J gene end by 6 bases; junction bases not matched to a gene: 4. Germline V CDR1 and CDR2: MNHEY, SMNVEV (reference sequence). The CDR3 extends over 13 amino acids. In DNA form, the CDR3 reads TGTGCCAGCAGGGGACAGGACAGAAACATTCAGTACTTC. Protein sequence: CASRGQDRNIQYF.

The chain combines TRBV19 with TRBJ2-7; D is unresolved. The germline gives CDR1 LNHDA, CDR2 SQIVND (reference sequence). The CDR3 has 15 amino acids. Trimming took off 5 bases at V and 3 bases at J, with 17 bases between the two ends. The CDR3 loop reads CASSVSLYTNYEQYF. The CDR3 nucleotides read TGTGCCAGTAGTGTTTCCTTATATACTAACTACGAGCAGTACTTC.

This chain connects TRBV19 to TRBJ2-5, with 13 bases that match TRBD2. The germline V gene has CDR1 LNHDA and CDR2 SQIVND (reference sequence). This CDR3 contains 14 residues. Trimming took 5 bases from V and 5 from J; bases not matched to a gene: 2. CDR3 region: CASSETSGRETQYF. The DNA of the CDR3 is TGTGCCAGTAGTGAGACTAGCGGGAGGGAGACCCAGTACTTC.

The rearrangement joins TRBV18 to TRBJ2-3; 10 bases align to TRBD2. V trimming: 3 bases; J trimming: 4 bases; junction bases outside the gene matches: 4. CDR1 is KGHSH and CDR2 is LQKENI in the germline V gene. This CDR3 has 15 residues. The CDR3 region has the DNA TGTGCCAGCTCACCGGGGACTAGCGACCCAGATACGCAGTATTTT. Translating it yields CASSPGTSDPDTQYF.

This clone was seen once. CDR3 sequence reads: CASSPRGLAGDNEQFF. In nucleotides, the CDR3 is TGTGCCAGCAGCCCACGGGGACTAGCGGGGGACAATGAGCAGTTCTTC. This sequence joins TRBV9 and TRBJ2-1; 14 positions agree with TRBD2. The CDR3 is 16 amino acids. Germline CDR1 and CDR2: SGDLS and YYNGEE. The V and J ends lost 4 bases and 5 bases, in that order; junction bases with no gene match: 5.

The V call is TRBV30, the J call TRBJ1-2, with a tentative D call TRBD1 (5 bases). In germline, CDR1 is GTSNPN, CDR2 SVGIG (reference sequence). The CDR3 length is 12 residues. Between the trimmed V and J ends, which lost 3 bases and 4 bases, there was a span of 9 bases. The DNA of the CDR3 is TGTGCCTGGAGCAGGGATCGCTATGGCTACACCTTC. Its translation: CAWSRDRYGYTF.

V and J are TRBV30 and TRBJ2-7, with 9 bases aligning to TRBD1. The CDR3 runs to 14 residues. The germline gives CDR1 GTSNPN, CDR2 SVGIG (reference sequence). V was pared by 4 bases and J by 6 bases, with 10 bases of the junction left unmatched. The CDR3 coding sequence is TGTGCCTGGAAGATGCGGGACAGGGTACGCGAGCAGTACTTC. This codes for CAWKMRDRVREQYF.

The chain couples TRBV6-6 to TRBJ2-1; 9 positions match TRBD1. The CDR3 length is 13 residues. Germline trimming cut 8 bases from V and 5 bases from J; bases unmatched to any gene: 4. Germline CDR1 reads MNHNY; CDR2 reads SVGAGI (reference sequence). In DNA, the CDR3 is TGTGCCAGCTTGGACAGGGGTGACAATGAGCAGTTCTTC. Amino acid sequence: CASLDRGDNEQFF.

The chain employs TRBV11-2 and TRBJ2-5; 7 bases map to TRBD2. Germline CDR1 SGHAT, CDR2 FQNNGV. The junction had 4 bases not matched to a gene; V was cut back by 1 base and J by 5 bases. CDR3 length: 14 residues. Here the CDR3 DNA reads TGTGCCAGCAGCTTAGTAGTGGGGGGGGAGACCCAGTACTTC. This gives the protein CASSLVVGGETQYF.

The chain couples TRBV19 to TRBJ2-1; D is undetermined. CDR1 is LNHDA and CDR2 is SQIVND in the germline V gene (reference sequence). The CDR3 spans 15 residues. Trimming removed 6 bases from V and 0 bases from J, with 12 bases in between. In nucleotides, the CDR3 is TGTGCCAGTAGGAAAACAGCCTCCTCCTACAATGAGCAGTTCTTC. Its translation: CASRKTASSYNEQFF. The full variable domain, in which reference TRBV19 and TRBJ2-1 provide the parts outside the CDR3, is DGGITQSPKYLFRKEGQNVTLSCEQNLNHDAMYWYRQDPGQGLRLIYYSQIVNDFQKGDIAEGYSVSREKKESFPLTVTSAQKNPTAFYLCASRKTASSYNEQFFGPGTRLTVL.

The chain uses TRBV4-1 and TRBJ2-3, with 7 positions matching TRBD2. In germline, CDR1 is MGHRA, CDR2 YSYEKL. The CDR3 runs 19 residues. V dropped 4 bases and J dropped 2; count of bases not matched to a gene: 18. CDR3 in DNA: TGCGCCAGCAGCCCCTGGGAGGGGAGGGTAGCGGGTAACACAGATACGCAGTATTTT. As protein: CASSPWEGRVAGNTDTQYF.

A word on this clone: Relative to the germline gene, one junction end is altered; a read error may explain this. V and J are TRBV27 and TRBJ2-7, with D perhaps TRBD2 (5 bases). The germline V gene has CDR1 MNHEY and CDR2 SMNVEV (reference sequence). The CDR3 totals 17 residues. CDR3: CASRTGSRGLISFEQYF. For the CDR3, the DNA is TGTGCCAGCAGAACCGGGTCCCGAGGGCTAATATCCTTCGAGCAGTACTTC.

V is TRBV7-2 and J is TRBJ2-3; TRBD1 is a possible D gene (5 bases). The V gene's germline CDR1 is SGHTA and CDR2 FQGNSA. V lost 6 bases and J lost 4, with 17 bases in between. The CDR3 loop spans 15 amino acids. CDR3 amino acids: CASSRDRSLADTQYF. In DNA, the CDR3 is TGTGCCAGCAGTCGAGACAGATCTCTGGCAGATACGCAGTATTTT.

The V and J genes are TRBV30 and TRBJ2-1; TRBD1 aligns across 9 bases. Per germline, CDR1 GTSNPN and CDR2 SVGIG (reference sequence). The CDR3 loop spans 14 amino acids. V shed 4 bases, J shed 6 bases, and the junction held 7 bases outside the gene matches. The CDR3 spells CAWNTGQGLNEQFF. The CDR3 nucleotides read TGTGCCTGGAACACGGGACAGGGTCTCAATGAGCAGTTCTTC. Drawing the rest from reference TRBV30 and TRBJ2-1, the complete variable domain is SQTIHQWPATLVQPVGSPLSLECTVEGTSNPNLYWYRQAAGRGLQLLFYSVGIGQISSEVPQNLSASRPQDRQFILSSKKLLLSDSGFYLCAWNTGQGLNEQFFGPGTRLTVL.

CDR3 in DNA: TGCGCCAGCACCTCGACTAGCGGGAACCACGAGCAGTACTTC. This encodes CASTSTSGNHEQYF. The chain couples TRBV5-1 to TRBJ2-7, with 11 bases that match TRBD2. The germline CDR1 and CDR2 sequences are SGHRS and YFSETQ. After removal of 6 bases from V and 5 bases from J, the junction contained 7 bases not matched to a gene. This CDR3 contains 14 residues.

The V gene is TRBV4-3, the J gene TRBJ2-5; D may be TRBD1 (6 bases). The CDR3 is 15 amino acids. Looked up from germline, CDR1 is LGHNA and CDR2 is YSLEER. The ends were cut back, 2 bases at V and 2 bases at J, with 12 bases in the middle. Here the CDR3 DNA reads TGCGCCAGCAGCCAACCCGACAGGACTCAAGAGACCCAGTACTTC. This sequence encodes CASSQPDRTQETQYF.

The V gene is TRBV7-2, the J gene TRBJ1-5; the D is unclear. V lost 3 bases, J lost 4 bases, and 7 bases lay in between. Germline V gene sequence: CDR1 SGHTA, CDR2 FQGNSA. The CDR3 contains 13 residues. CDR3 coding DNA: TGTGCCAGCAGCTTCGGGGTAAATCAGCCCCAGCATTTT. Amino acid sequence: CASSFGVNQPQHF.

The V gene is TRBV28, the J gene TRBJ2-3, with D tentatively TRBD1 (5 bases). Trimming took off 10 bases at V and 4 bases at J, with 15 bases between the two ends. The CDR3 extends over 13 amino acids. Germline V gene sequence: CDR1 MDHEN, CDR2 SYDVKM. CDR3 residues: CATLNQGPDTQYF. The CDR3 DNA is TGTGCCACCTTAAACCAGGGCCCAGATACGCAGTATTTT.